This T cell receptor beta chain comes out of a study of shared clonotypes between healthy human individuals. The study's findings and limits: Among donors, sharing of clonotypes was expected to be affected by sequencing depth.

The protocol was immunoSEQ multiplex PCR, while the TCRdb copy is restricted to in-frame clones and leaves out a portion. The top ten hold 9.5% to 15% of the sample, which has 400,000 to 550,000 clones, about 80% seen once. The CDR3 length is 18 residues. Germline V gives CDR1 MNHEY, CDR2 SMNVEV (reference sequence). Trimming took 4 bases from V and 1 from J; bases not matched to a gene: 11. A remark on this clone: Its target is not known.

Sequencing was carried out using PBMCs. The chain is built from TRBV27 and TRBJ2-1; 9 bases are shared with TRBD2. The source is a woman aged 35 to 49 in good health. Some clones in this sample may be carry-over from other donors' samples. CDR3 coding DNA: TGTGCCAGCAGTTCAACCTCAGGACTAGCGAGTTCCTACAATGAGCAGTTCTTC. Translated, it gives CASSSTSGLASSYNEQFF.